The 27 T cell receptor beta chains listed next were all sequenced from one sample in a study of OX40 agonist ivuxolimab in advanced cancers. Profiled with immunoSEQ multiplex PCR; TCRdb holds only in-frame clones, not every one. The sample carries about 30,000 clones, 87% recorded once. The source was CD4+ or CD8+ T cells sorted from blood, collected in a trial of the OX40 agonist ivuxolimab. These receptors came from an adult with an advanced solid tumor such as melanoma, head and neck, liver or kidney cancer.

This chain links TRBV9 with TRBJ2-1; 7 bases map to TRBD1. After removal of 4 bases from V and 2 bases from J, the junction contained 6 bases not matched to a gene. This CDR3 has 15 residues. CDR1 SGDLS and CDR2 YYNGEE come from the germline V gene. The CDR3 reads CASSPRTGPYNEQFF. The CDR3 bases are TGTGCCAGCAGCCCTCGGACAGGACCCTACAATGAGCAGTTCTTC.

The chain combines TRBV28 with TRBJ2-1; weak D call: TRBD2 (6 bases). Germline V gene data show CDR1 as MDHEN and CDR2 as SYDVKM. CDR3 length: 17 residues. V was pared by 1 base and J by 9 bases, with 22 bases between. The CDR3 reads CASSLFPIVREVSEQFF. In DNA, the CDR3 is TGTGCCAGCAGTTTATTCCCGATTGTGAGGGAGGTTAGTGAGCAGTTCTTC.

The genes are TRBV7-9 and TRBJ1-3; no reliable D call. Looked up from germline, CDR1 is SEHNR and CDR2 is FQNEAQ (reference sequence). This CDR3 has 15 amino acids. V lost 0 bases to trimming and J lost 1 base, with 7 bases between them. As DNA, the CDR3 is TGTGCCAGCAGCTTAGCGCCACCTTCTGGAAACACCATATATTTT. Its protein product is CASSLAPPSGNTIYF.

The V call is TRBV28, the J call TRBJ2-2; a possible D gene is TRBD2 (5 bases). Germline assignment: CDR1 MDHEN and CDR2 SYDVKM. The CDR3 runs to 14 residues. Trimming left V 4 bases short and J 5 bases short, with 11 bases between. CDR3 nucleotide sequence: TGTGCCAGCAGTTCGCACGGGGAGACCGGGGAGCTGTTTTTT. Amino acid sequence: CASSSHGETGELFF. Full variable domain (missing parts from reference TRBV28 and TRBJ2-2): DVKVTQSSRYLVKRTGEKVFLECVQDMDHENMFWYRQDPGLGLRLIYFSYDVKMKEKGDIPEGYSVSREKKERFSLILESASTNQTSMYLCASSSHGETGELFFGEGSRLTVL.

This clone was found once. The J gene is TRBJ2-7, the V gene TRBV4-2; D ambiguous. The V gene lost 1 base and the J gene lost 6 bases, with 10 bases spanning the gap. CDR1 is LGHNA and CDR2 is YNFKEQ in the germline V gene. The CDR3 covers 13 residues. CDR3 nucleotide sequence: TGTGCCAGCAGCCAAGCAGGAGTACTCGAGCAGTACTTC. It yields the protein CASSQAGVLEQYF.

The V and J genes are TRBV6-5 and TRBJ1-5, with D possibly matching TRBD1 (6 bases). Looked up from germline, CDR1 is MNHEY and CDR2 is SVGAGI. V lost 2 bases and J lost 3, with 8 bases in between. The CDR3 sequence is 14 residues long. For the CDR3, the DNA is TGTGCCAGCAGTTACGGGGGGCCCAATCAGCCCCAGCATTTT. It specifies CASSYGGPNQPQHF.

The chain combines TRBV5-6 with TRBJ2-2; 15 nucleotides agree with TRBD2. The CDR3 spans 18 residues. V shed 6 bases, J shed 1 base, and the junction held 7 bases outside the gene matches. Germline V lookup: CDR1 SGHDT, CDR2 YYEEEE. CDR3 DNA: TGTGCCAGCACCTCCCTGGGACTAGCGGGGGGGAACACCGGGGAGCTGTTTTTT. This gives the protein CASTSLGLAGGNTGELFF.

DNA for the CDR3: TGTGCCAGCAGTTTGACTGGGACGAACACTGAAGCTTTCTTT. Its protein product is CASSLTGTNTEAFF. V gene TRBV28 combines with J gene TRBJ1-1; the D gene is possibly TRBD1 (5 bases). Germline CDR1 MDHEN, CDR2 SYDVKM. This CDR3 is 14 amino acids long. V gave up 3 bases and J gave up 1 base, with 9 bases separating them.

This clone was observed a single time. V is TRBV30 and J is TRBJ2-7, with TRBD1 as a possible D gene (6 bases). CDR3 length: 13 amino acids. V was cut by 2 bases and J by 6 bases, with 14 bases left in between. Per the germline V gene, CDR1 is GTSNPN and CDR2 is SVGIG (reference sequence). The CDR3 here is CAWSWGPDFEQYF. The CDR3 DNA reads as TGTGCCTGGAGTTGGGGGCCCGATTTCGAGCAGTACTTC.

The rearrangement links TRBV18 to TRBJ2-2; a possible D gene is TRBD1 (6 bases). The V end lost 3 bases, the J end lost 5 bases, and 16 bases lay between the germline ends. Per the germline V gene, CDR1 is KGHSH and CDR2 is LQKENI. The CDR3 is 16 amino acids. CDR3 bases: TGTGCCAGCTCACCCCCTCAGGGGCAACGGACCGGGGAGCTGTTTTTT. It is translated as CASSPPQGQRTGELFF.

The CDR3: CASSLPRPTGSWYEQYF. The CDR3 nucleotides read TGTGCCAGCAGCCTCCCACGGCCGACAGGGAGTTGGTACGAGCAGTACTTC. The rearrangement joins TRBV7-8 to TRBJ2-7; 7 nucleotides agree with TRBD1. The CDR3 covers 17 residues. Trimming took 5 bases from V and 4 from J; bases not matched to a gene: 17. Germline lookup yields CDR1 SGHVS and CDR2 FQNEAQ.

This chain uses TRBV28 with TRBJ1-1, with TRBD1 matching over 9 bases. The length of the CDR3 is 13 residues. Germline CDR1 is MDHEN and CDR2 is SYDVKM. V lost 6 bases to trimming and J lost 7 bases; unmatched junction nucleotides: 6. The CDR3 DNA follows: TGTGCCAGCAGCATGACAGGGGGAAATGAAGCTTTCTTT. It encodes CASSMTGGNEAFF.

The CDR3 bases are TGTGCCAGCAGCGTAGGGGGCTATGAGCAGTTCTTC. It translates to CASSVGGYEQFF. The rearrangement uses TRBV9 and TRBJ2-1; TRBD1 is a possible D gene (5 bases). CDR3 size: 12 residues. In germline, CDR1 is SGDLS, CDR2 YYNGEE. Trimming took 0 bases from V and 8 from J, leaving 6 bases between them.

The rearrangement joins TRBV27 to TRBJ1-2; tentative D call: TRBD1 (5 bases). The germline V gene encodes CDR1 MNHEY and CDR2 SMNVEV (reference sequence). Deletions cut 6 bases from V and 1 base from J, with 9 bases between. The CDR3 runs 13 residues. The chain's CDR3 is CASRPGFNYGYTF. CDR3 nucleotide sequence: TGTGCCAGCAGGCCAGGGTTTAACTATGGCTACACCTTC.

The chain is built from TRBV28 and TRBJ2-6, with 8 bases that match TRBD1. The ends lost 6 bases at V and 0 bases at J; junction bases unmatched: 7. This CDR3 has 17 residues. Germline CDR1 is MDHEN and CDR2 is SYDVKM. The CDR3, as DNA: TGTGCCAGCAGGGACGGGACAGGTTCCTCTGGGGCCAACGTCCTGACTTTC. Amino acids: CASRDGTGSSGANVLTF.

The chain uses TRBV6-5 and TRBJ2-7; 9 positions match TRBD1. CDR1 is MNHEY, CDR2 SVGAGI, per germline. The CDR3 extends over 14 amino acids. V trimming: 3 bases; J trimming: 7 bases; junction bases outside the gene matches: 7. This CDR3 is CASSYTGGSGEQYF. Written as DNA, the CDR3 is TGTGCCAGCAGTTATACAGGGGGCTCGGGAGAGCAGTACTTC.

The chain recombines TRBV29-1 with TRBJ1-1, with a possible D match to TRBD1 (6 bases). V lost 1 base and J 3 bases, leaving 9 bases between the germline ends. The length of the CDR3 is 13 residues. Germline CDR1 SQVTM, CDR2 ANQGSEA. The DNA for the CDR3 is TGCAGCGTTGAAGGGGGGCTAGACACTGAAGCTTTCTTT. Its protein is CSVEGGLDTEAFF.

In this sample, this clone turned up a few times. The rearrangement links TRBV19 to TRBJ2-5, with 9 nucleotides matching TRBD1. Germline V lookup: CDR1 LNHDA, CDR2 SQIVND (reference sequence). The junction had 10 bases not matched to a gene; V was cut back by 6 bases and J by 2 bases. The CDR3 runs 16 residues. The CDR3 here is CASSVPGQGLQETQYF. The CDR3 bases are TGTGCCAGTAGCGTCCCGGGACAGGGTCTTCAAGAGACCCAGTACTTC.

The chain links TRBV7-9 to TRBJ2-5; 7 bases align to TRBD1. Germline trimming cut 5 bases from V and 0 bases from J; bases unmatched to any gene: 6. Germline V gene lookup returns CDR1 SEHNR and CDR2 FQNEAQ (reference sequence). The CDR3 is 15 residues long. Here the CDR3 DNA reads TGTGCCAGCAGCCCAGGGACAGAGTACCAAGAGACCCAGTACTTC. The encoded protein is CASSPGTEYQETQYF.

This chain connects TRBV27 to TRBJ1-3; D perhaps matches TRBD1 (6 bases). V was pared by 5 bases and J by 2 bases, with 16 bases between. Per the germline V gene, CDR1 is MNHEY and CDR2 is SMNVEV (reference sequence). The CDR3 runs 16 residues. DNA for the CDR3: TGTGCCAGCAGTCTAAACCGGGACACCACTGGAAACACCATATATTTT. Its translation is CASSLNRDTTGNTIYF.

The CDR3, as DNA: TGCGCCAGCAGCTTGGGCCAGGGAAGTCGAAATGAGCAGTTCTTC. Its translation is CASSLGQGSRNEQFF. The gene calls are TRBV5-1 and TRBJ2-1; maybe TRBD1 (5 bases). In germline, CDR1 is SGHRS, CDR2 YFSETQ. This CDR3 has 15 amino acids. V shed 0 bases and J shed 7 bases, with 14 bases lying between them.

The chain joins TRBV5-3 to TRBJ1-3, with TRBD1 identical over 9 bases. TRBV5-3 is an open reading frame, and its role is uncertain. V trimming: 5 bases; J trimming: 0 bases; junction bases outside the gene matches: 15. The CDR3 sequence is 19 residues long. CDR3 sequence (DNA): TGTGCCAGAAGATGTTACAGGGGGCGAATTGGTAGCTCTGGAAACACCATATATTTT. Translated, it gives CARRCYRGRIGSSGNTIYF.

V gene TRBV10-1 combines with J gene TRBJ2-5, with D possibly called TRBD1 or TRBD2 (5 bases each). Germline V gene data show CDR1 as WNHNN and CDR2 as SYGVQD (reference sequence). This CDR3 is built from 13 residues. Trimming removed 6 bases at V and 7 bases at J, with 15 bases between. In nucleotides, the CDR3 is TGCGCCAGCAGCGCCGGGACCGCTGGGACCCAGTACTTC. Translation: CASSAGTAGTQYF.

This chain links TRBV19 with TRBJ2-7; D is undetermined. The CDR3 totals 13 residues. The V end was cut by 7 bases, the J end by 4 bases, with 14 bases between. Germline CDR1 and CDR2: LNHDA and SQIVND (reference sequence). DNA of the CDR3: TGTGCCAGTAAACCCCGGGTCCTGTACGAGCAGTACTTC. It translates to CASKPRVLYEQYF. Full variable domain (rest looked up from reference TRBV19 and TRBJ2-7): DGGITQSPKYLFRKEGQNVTLSCEQNLNHDAMYWYRQDPGQGLRLIYYSQIVNDFQKGDIAEGYSVSREKKESFPLTVTSAQKNPTAFYLCASKPRVLYEQYFGPGTRLTVT.

The genes are TRBV5-5 and TRBJ2-7; 7 bases map to TRBD1. This CDR3 region has 15 residues. V shed 3 bases, J shed 4 bases, and the junction held 10 bases outside the gene matches. Germline CDR1 reads SGHKS; CDR2 reads YYEKEE (reference sequence). CDR3 in amino acids: CASSSYPGQSYEQYF. The CDR3, as DNA: TGTGCCAGCAGCTCATATCCGGGACAGAGTTACGAGCAGTACTTC.

A single count supports this clone. V gene TRBV7-3 combines with J gene TRBJ2-1; D possibly corresponds to TRBD1 (6 bases). The CDR3 is 16 amino acids. CDR1 is SGHTA, CDR2 FQGTGA, per germline. V was shortened by 6 bases and J by 9 bases, with 24 bases between the two germline ends. CDR3 coding DNA: TGTGCCAGCAGTCCAATCCCGGGACAATTTGACGGTGAGCAGTTCTTC. It codes for CASSPIPGQFDGEQFF.

This sequence joins TRBV28 and TRBJ1-1; D call uncertain. Trimming shortened V by 2 bases and J by 5 bases, and 9 bases separated the two germline ends. Germline assignment: CDR1 MDHEN and CDR2 SYDVKM. The CDR3 length is 13 residues. The CDR3 protein is CASSLLGRTEAFF. DNA of the CDR3: TGTGCCAGCAGTTTACTGGGTCGGACTGAAGCTTTCTTT. The whole variable domain, remainder taken from reference TRBV28 and TRBJ1-1, is DVKVTQSSRYLVKRTGEKVFLECVQDMDHENMFWYRQDPGLGLRLIYFSYDVKMKEKGDIPEGYSVSREKKERFSLILESASTNQTSMYLCASSLLGRTEAFFGQGTRLTVV.